This TCR beta chain was captured by sequencing in a study of shared T cell receptors in the human thymus. Assay: immunoSEQ multiplex PCR; the TCRdb copy retains only in-frame clones and omits some. The data hold 630,000 or so clones, with around 87% observed a single time. The same data also went into a second study, on human thymus T cells. That work states: Immunologically healthy infants in Finland undergoing congenital heart defect surgery were the donors. Thymic and blood repertoires seemed to show skewed V and J gene use.

The sequencing sample was made of thymocytes. The source of this sequence is a boy in the first two years of life with a congenital heart defect.

CDR3 nucleotides: TGTGCCAGCAGTTACTGGGGACTAGCGGGAACCTACGAGCAGTACTTC. Translation gives CASSYWGLAGTYEQYF. The chain uses TRBV6-6 and TRBJ2-7, with TRBD2 matching over 13 bases. Germline V lookup: CDR1 MNHNY, CDR2 SVGAGI (reference sequence). V dropped 1 base and J dropped 2; count of bases not matched to a gene: 2. The CDR3 sequence is 16 residues long.